The T cell receptor (beta chain) described here comes from a study of cytomegalovirus exposure and HLA in healthy donors. J was trimmed by 5 bases and V by 0 bases; bases with no gene match: 7. The CDR3 consists of 17 residues. Looked up from germline, CDR1 is SGDLS and CDR2 is YYNGEE. Measured with immunoSEQ multiplex PCR; TCRdb has only the in-frame clones, and not every one. The repertoire holds 100,000 to 120,000 clones, with roughly 90% as singletons. The sample taken for sequencing was PBMCs. The TCR was taken from a woman under 30 in good health and CMV-seronegative. The chain links TRBV9 to TRBJ2-1; 11 nucleotides agree with TRBD1. Written as DNA, the CDR3 is TGTGCCAGCAGCGTAGAGACGGACAGGGGGCAAGACAATGAGCAGTTCTTC. Translating it yields CASSVETDRGQDNEQFF.